One and the same sample provided the 23 T cell receptor beta chains below, sequenced in a study of cytomegalovirus exposure and HLA in healthy donors. Primers included in the PCR were 60 Vbeta and 13 Jbeta primers. Profiling relied on immunoSEQ multiplex PCR, and the TCRdb table lists in-frame clones only, not all of them. The table lists about 180,000 clones, approximately 80% of them singletons. Specimen: PBMCs. These TCRs come from a man between 18 and 35 years old in good health and CMV-seronegative.

The genes are TRBV6-6 and TRBJ1-5, with 8 bases that match TRBD1. After removal of 5 bases from V and 7 bases from J, the junction contained 10 bases not matched to a gene. The CDR3 has 15 residues. Germline CDR1 is MNHNY and CDR2 is SVGAGI (reference sequence). CDR3 coding DNA: TGTGCCAGCAGTATAGGAGACAGGGGTTCACAGCCCCAGCATTTT. It specifies CASSIGDRGSQPQHF.

The V and J genes are TRBV28 and TRBJ2-4; 13 nucleotides match TRBD2. The V gene end was trimmed by 4 bases and the J gene end by 5 bases; junction bases not matched to a gene: 2. Germline V gene sequence: CDR1 MDHEN, CDR2 SYDVKM. The CDR3 loop spans 15 amino acids. The CDR3 DNA sequence: TGTGCCAGCAGTTGGACTAGCGGGGGTCAAAACATTCAGTACTTC. It translates to CASSWTSGGQNIQYF.

This clone appeared a single time. The chain carries TRBV29-1 and TRBJ2-3, with D perhaps TRBD2 (6 bases). V was trimmed by 5 bases and J by 1 base, leaving 13 bases between them. Looked up from germline, CDR1 is SQVTM and CDR2 is ANQGSEA. The CDR3 loop spans 14 amino acids. The CDR3 nucleotides read TGCAGCGTTCTGGGAGGCGTGGGCACAGATACGCAGTATTTT. It codes for CSVLGGVGTDTQYF.

The chain uses TRBV6-1 and TRBJ1-2, with D possibly matching TRBD1 (5 bases). The CDR3 is made up of 13 amino acids. Per the germline V gene, CDR1 is MNHNS and CDR2 is SASEGT. V lost 2 bases and J lost 8, with 12 bases in between. The CDR3 loop reads CASSEWQGGGYTF. In nucleotides, the CDR3 is TGTGCCAGCAGTGAATGGCAGGGTGGAGGCTACACCTTC.

The V and J genes are TRBV19 and TRBJ2-5; 9 bases match TRBD2. The CDR3 has 21 amino acids. Germline V CDR1 and CDR2: LNHDA, SQIVND (reference sequence). With 3 bases clipped from V and 5 bases from J, the junction kept 25 bases outside the gene matches. The CDR3 loop reads CASSIGLAGGMNLYPRETQYF. CDR3 bases: TGTGCCAGTAGTATCGGGCTTGCGGGAGGGATGAACTTATACCCTCGGGAGACCCAGTACTTC.

This clone was counted between two and nine times. V and J are TRBV7-2 and TRBJ2-7; no clear D gene. CDR1 is SGHTA and CDR2 is FQGNSA in the germline V gene. The CDR3 extends over 16 amino acids. Trimming shortened V by 5 bases and J by 5 bases, and 22 bases separated the two germline ends. The CDR3 coding sequence is TGTGCCAGCAGCCCAGAACCGGGTTCGCGGAGAGACGAGCAGTACTTC. It codes for CASSPEPGSRRDEQYF. The whole variable domain, filled in from reference TRBV7-2 and TRBJ2-7, reads GAGVSQSPSNKVTEKGKDVELRCDPISGHTALYWYRQSLGQGLEFLIYFQGNSAPDKSGLPSDRFSAERTGGSVSTLTIQRTQQEDSAVYLCASSPEPGSRRDEQYFGPGTRLTVT.

The chain uses TRBV5-5 and TRBJ1-1; 9 bases align to TRBD1. CDR1 SGHKS and CDR2 YYEKEE come from the germline V gene (reference sequence). V lost 2 bases, J lost 5 bases, and 4 bases stayed unmatched. The CDR3 contains 14 residues. The CDR3 coding sequence is TGTGCCAGCAGCTTTACAGGGGGCGGGACTGAAGCTTTCTTT. Its translation is CASSFTGGGTEAFF.

V usage is TRBV7-9 and J usage is TRBJ2-1; 9 bases map to TRBD2. The ends lost 8 bases at V and 4 bases at J; junction bases unmatched: 12. The germline V gene has CDR1 SEHNR and CDR2 FQNEAQ (reference sequence). This CDR3 comprises 16 residues. For the CDR3, the DNA is TGTGCCAGCGGACGGCAGGCTAGCGGGGCGTACAATGAGCAGTTCTTC. It specifies CASGRQASGAYNEQFF.

The V and J genes are TRBV27 and TRBJ1-1; a weak D match, TRBD1 (6 bases). V lost 6 bases and J 2 bases, leaving 16 bases between the germline ends. Germline loops: CDR1 MNHEY, CDR2 SMNVEV (reference sequence). This CDR3 is 15 amino acids long. In nucleotides, the CDR3 is TGTGCCAGCAGAGTAAAAGGACAGTCAAACACTGAAGCTTTCTTT. It specifies CASRVKGQSNTEAFF.

V gene TRBV6-1 combines with J gene TRBJ1-6, with 12 bases aligning to TRBD1. The CDR3 length is 16 residues. Trimming cost V 4 bases and J 7 bases; bases outside gene matches: 5. From germline, CDR1 is MNHNS and CDR2 SASEGT. CDR3 nucleotides: TGTGCCAGCAGTGGGGGACAGGGGGCTTGGAATTCACCCCTCCACTTT. It specifies CASSGGQGAWNSPLHF.

V usage is TRBV6-5 and J usage is TRBJ2-1, with 7 positions matching TRBD1. The germline gives CDR1 MNHEY, CDR2 SVGAGI. With V trimmed by 0 bases and J by 14 bases, 7 bases remained unmatched. The CDR3 covers 13 residues. CDR3 protein: CASSYSEQGQEFF. CDR3 sequence (DNA): TGTGCCAGCAGTTACTCCGAGCAAGGACAGGAGTTCTTC.

The chain recombines TRBV7-3 with TRBJ1-3; D remains ambiguous. The CDR3 is 15 amino acids. Germline V lookup: CDR1 SGHTA, CDR2 FQGTGA. Trimming removed 5 bases from V and 4 bases from J, with 15 bases in between. This CDR3 reads CASSPRRELGNTIYF. In DNA, the CDR3 is TGTGCCAGCAGCCCCCGTCGGGAACTGGGAAACACCATATATTTT.

This sequence joins TRBV6-1 and TRBJ1-2, with a weak D call TRBD1 (6 bases). Germline V gene sequence: CDR1 MNHNS, CDR2 SASEGT. Between the trimmed V and J ends, which lost 9 bases and 5 bases, there was a span of 13 bases. The CDR3 spans 12 residues. The CDR3 here is CASINREYGYTF. The CDR3, as DNA: TGTGCCAGTATCAACAGGGAGTATGGCTACACCTTC.

The rearrangement links TRBV10-3 to TRBJ1-5, with D possibly matching TRBD1 (5 bases). In germline, CDR1 is ENHRY, CDR2 SYGVKD. The CDR3 spans 15 residues. Trimming removed 3 bases at V and 0 bases at J, with 9 bases between. The CDR3, as DNA: TGTGCCATCAGTGATCAAGGGGATAGCAATCAGCCCCAGCATTTT. Translating gives CAISDQGDSNQPQHF.

This clone was counted only a few times. The gene calls are TRBV19 and TRBJ2-7; TRBD1 aligns across 7 bases. The CDR3 covers 14 residues. V trimming: 2 bases; J trimming: 5 bases; junction bases outside the gene matches: 6. The V gene's germline CDR1 is LNHDA and CDR2 SQIVND (reference sequence). The CDR3: CASSIQGGGDEQYF. Written as DNA, the CDR3 is TGTGCCAGTAGTATACAAGGGGGCGGAGACGAGCAGTACTTC.

V usage is TRBV10-1 and J usage is TRBJ1-2; D may be TRBD1 (5 bases). From germline, CDR1 is WNHNN and CDR2 SYGVQD (reference sequence). Trimming left V 5 bases short and J 7 bases short, with 14 bases between. The CDR3 consists of 13 residues. The CDR3 nucleotides are TGCGCCAGCAGTTTATCGAGGGACTGTGGCTACACCTTC. It specifies CASSLSRDCGYTF.

V usage is TRBV5-1 and J usage is TRBJ1-1; possibly TRBD1 for D (6 bases). Germline loops: CDR1 SGHRS, CDR2 YFSETQ. The CDR3 runs 13 residues. The V and J ends lost 4 bases and 5 bases respectively, with 12 bases between them. DNA of the CDR3: TGCGCCAGCAGCCTCAACAGGGTAACTGAAGCTTTCTTT. Its protein is CASSLNRVTEAFF.

This chain connects TRBV6-5 to TRBJ2-1; D is perhaps TRBD2 (5 bases). CDR1 is MNHEY, CDR2 SVGAGI, per germline. The CDR3 consists of 15 residues. V was shortened by 10 bases and J by 2 bases, with 18 bases between the two germline ends. This CDR3 is CATSRRQPTYNEQFF. DNA for the CDR3: TGTGCCACCTCAAGGAGGCAGCCTACCTACAATGAGCAGTTCTTC.

The V call is TRBV6-6, the J call TRBJ1-2; no clear D gene. The CDR3 extends over 13 amino acids. Per germline, CDR1 MNHNY and CDR2 SVGAGI (reference sequence). The germline V and J ends were trimmed by 7 bases and 5 bases, with 14 bases remaining between them. CDR3 coding DNA: TGTGCCAGCACCGGCGGCGGAGAGTATGGCTACACCTTC. Amino acids: CASTGGGEYGYTF.

This clone has only a few counts. This chain uses TRBV6-5 with TRBJ2-3; 11 bases map to TRBD1. CDR1 and CDR2 (germline): MNHEY, SVGAGI. CDR3 size: 15 residues. The trim removed 6 bases at V and 5 bases at J, leaving 7 bases unmatched. CDR3 loop: CASRTPGQGGDTQYF. CDR3 sequence (DNA): TGTGCCAGCAGAACCCCGGGACAGGGGGGAGATACGCAGTATTTT.

V and J are TRBV4-2 and TRBJ2-2; TRBD2 matches 9 bases. Germline V CDR1 and CDR2: LGHNA, YNFKEQ. The CDR3 contains 16 residues. The V gene end was trimmed by 0 bases and the J gene end by 5 bases; junction bases not matched to a gene: 4. The CDR3 DNA follows: TGTGCCAGCAGCCAAGAAGGCGGGGGGGGGACCGGGGAGCTGTTTTTT. Protein product: CASSQEGGGGTGELFF.

In its sample, this clone was seen once. The chain uses TRBV6-5 and TRBJ2-6, with unresolved D. CDR1 is MNHEY, CDR2 SVGAGI, per germline. The CDR3 extends over 13 amino acids. The V end lost 7 bases, the J end lost 2 bases, and 6 bases lay between the germline ends. In DNA, the CDR3 is TGTGCCAGCATGCAGGCTGGGGCCAACGTCCTGACTTTC. This encodes CASMQAGANVLTF.

In DNA form, the CDR3 reads TGTGCCAGCAGCTTAGTCGGGGGGCCCACACCGGGGGAGCTGTTTTTT. This sequence encodes CASSLVGGPTPGELFF. This chain uses TRBV7-2 with TRBJ2-2, with a possible D match to TRBD2 (7 bases). This CDR3 contains 16 residues. Trimming pared 1 base from V and 8 bases from J, leaving 17 bases between. From germline, CDR1 is SGHTA and CDR2 FQGNSA.